The next 13 T cell receptor beta chains were all read from a single sample in a study of cytomegalovirus exposure and HLA in healthy donors. Use of 60 Vbeta and 13 Jbeta primers characterized the PCR. The repertoire was sequenced with immunoSEQ multiplex PCR; TCRdb's copy has only in-frame clones and lacks some. Among 100,000 to 150,000 clones listed, around 80% were seen once. Sequencing was carried out using PBMCs. The receptors stem from a woman aged 55-70 years in good health and CMV-seropositive.

The chain recombines TRBV4-1 with TRBJ2-7, with 8 bases aligning to TRBD1. Trimming removed 1 base from V and 2 bases from J; junction bases left unmatched: 7. Germline CDR1 and CDR2: MGHRA and YSYEKL. There are 16 residues in the CDR3. The CDR3 bases are TGCGCCAGCAGCCAAGGGACCAGGGGGCCGCCCTACGAGCAGTACTTC. Amino acid sequence: CASSQGTRGPPYEQYF.

This chain connects TRBV19 to TRBJ2-1; tentative D call: TRBD1 (6 bases). CDR1 and CDR2 (germline): LNHDA, SQIVND (reference sequence). The CDR3 consists of 14 residues. The V end was cut by 5 bases, the J end by 0 bases, with 8 bases between. The CDR3 nucleotides are TGTGCCAGTAGTCGGACAGCCTCCTACAATGAGCAGTTCTTC. This translates into CASSRTASYNEQFF.

The chain carries TRBV30 and TRBJ2-5; 9 bases match TRBD1. The CDR3 totals 13 residues. The trim removed 1 base at V and 4 bases at J, leaving 1 base unmatched. Per the germline V gene, CDR1 is GTSNPN and CDR2 is SVGIG (reference sequence). CDR3 nucleotide sequence: TGTGCCTGGAGTGGACAGGGGGTAGAGACCCAGTACTTC. Protein: CAWSGQGVETQYF.

There are a few counts of this clone. The V and J genes are TRBV7-8 and TRBJ2-3; D is perhaps TRBD2 (5 bases). The CDR3 is 17 amino acids. Per germline, CDR1 SGHVS and CDR2 FQNEAQ. The germline V and J ends were trimmed by 5 bases and 0 bases, with 18 bases remaining between them. This CDR3 is CASSTRLTKSSTDTQYF. As DNA, the CDR3 is TGTGCCAGCAGCACCCGGCTGACTAAATCTAGCACAGATACGCAGTATTTT.

V and J are TRBV13 and TRBJ2-3; possibly TRBD2 for D (6 bases). The germline CDR1 and CDR2 sequences are PRHDT and FYEKMQ (reference sequence). Trimming left V 1 base short and J 5 bases short, with 7 bases between. The CDR3 extends over 13 amino acids. The CDR3, as DNA: TGTGCCAGCAGCTTAGCGGGAGTAGATACGCAGTATTTT. It encodes CASSLAGVDTQYF.

This sequence joins TRBV7-6 and TRBJ2-2; 12 bases are a match to TRBD2. The germline V gene encodes CDR1 SGHVS and CDR2 FNYEAQ. V lost 4 bases, J lost 5 bases, and 8 bases stayed unmatched. The CDR3 runs 17 residues. This chain's CDR3 is CASSSRLAGEGTGELFF. CDR3 nucleotide sequence: TGTGCCAGCAGCTCAAGACTAGCGGGAGAAGGGACCGGGGAGCTGTTTTTT.

This clone appeared a few times. This chain joins TRBV19 and TRBJ2-5; TRBD1 agrees at 9 bases. Germline-derived CDR1 and CDR2 are LNHDA and SQIVND (reference sequence). The CDR3 totals 16 residues. J lost 4 bases, V lost 3 bases, and 9 bases had no gene match. The CDR3 bases are TGTGCCAGTAGTATCAGAACAGGGGGCGTTTTAGAGACCCAGTACTTC. Translated, it gives CASSIRTGGVLETQYF. Combining the CDR3 with reference TRBV19 and TRBJ2-5 gives the whole variable domain DGGITQSPKYLFRKEGQNVTLSCEQNLNHDAMYWYRQDPGQGLRLIYYSQIVNDFQKGDIAEGYSVSREKKESFPLTVTSAQKNPTAFYLCASSIRTGGVLETQYFGPGTRLLVL.

The V and J genes are TRBV7-9 and TRBJ1-1; unclear D gene. The CDR3 totals 13 residues. Germline-derived CDR1 and CDR2 are SEHNR and FQNEAQ (reference sequence). V was shortened by 1 base and J by 6 bases, with 9 bases between the two germline ends. CDR3 sequence: CASSLGGQAEAFF. The CDR3 DNA sequence: TGTGCCAGCAGCTTAGGAGGGCAGGCTGAAGCTTTCTTT.

The rearrangement links TRBV7-2 to TRBJ2-3; weak D call: TRBD2 (6 bases). V was shortened by 1 base and J by 0 bases, with 14 bases between the two germline ends. The germline CDR1 and CDR2 sequences are SGHTA and FQGNSA. The CDR3 has 17 amino acids. The CDR3 loop reads CASSLGRRAGSTDTQYF. CDR3 in DNA: TGTGCCAGCAGCTTAGGACGGCGGGCGGGGAGCACAGATACGCAGTATTTT. Supplemented by reference TRBV7-2 and TRBJ2-3, the full variable domain reads GAGVSQSPSNKVTEKGKDVELRCDPISGHTALYWYRQSLGQGLEFLIYFQGNSAPDKSGLPSDRFSAERTGGSVSTLTIQRTQQEDSAVYLCASSLGRRAGSTDTQYFGPGTRLTVL.

The V call is TRBV7-2, the J call TRBJ2-7; the D gene is possibly TRBD2 (6 bases). The CDR3 runs 14 residues. CDR1 is SGHTA, CDR2 FQGNSA, per germline. V was clipped by 3 bases and J by 0 bases, with 9 bases between them. CDR3 sequence (DNA): TGTGCCAGCAGCTTCACTAGCACCTCCTACGAGCAGTACTTC. Its protein product is CASSFTSTSYEQYF.

The J gene is TRBJ2-3, the V gene TRBV18, with D possibly being TRBD1 (6 bases). Trimming took 4 bases from V and 4 from J, leaving 15 bases between them. There are 15 residues in the CDR3. Germline values: CDR1 KGHSH, CDR2 LQKENI. The DNA for the CDR3 is TGTGCCAGCTCACTAACAGGGCCTCCCTCAGATACGCAGTATTTT. It specifies CASSLTGPPSDTQYF.

The J gene is TRBJ1-2, the V gene TRBV2; tentative D call: TRBD1 (5 bases). Germline V gives CDR1 SNHLY, CDR2 FYNNEI. The V end lost 7 bases, the J end lost 0 bases, and 21 bases lay between the germline ends. This CDR3 region has 17 residues. CDR3 residues: CASTPEWTQLANYGYTF. The CDR3 coding sequence is TGTGCCAGCACTCCCGAATGGACACAATTAGCTAACTATGGCTACACCTTC.

The chain recombines TRBV6-4 with TRBJ1-2; 7 bases map to TRBD1. The CDR3 has 15 residues. The junction had 10 bases not matched to a gene; V was cut back by 5 bases and J by 4 bases. Looked up from germline, CDR1 is MRHNA and CDR2 is SNTAGT. In DNA form, the CDR3 reads TGTGCCAGCAGTATAACTGGGGACAGCGTCTATGGCTACACCTTC. Its translation: CASSITGDSVYGYTF.